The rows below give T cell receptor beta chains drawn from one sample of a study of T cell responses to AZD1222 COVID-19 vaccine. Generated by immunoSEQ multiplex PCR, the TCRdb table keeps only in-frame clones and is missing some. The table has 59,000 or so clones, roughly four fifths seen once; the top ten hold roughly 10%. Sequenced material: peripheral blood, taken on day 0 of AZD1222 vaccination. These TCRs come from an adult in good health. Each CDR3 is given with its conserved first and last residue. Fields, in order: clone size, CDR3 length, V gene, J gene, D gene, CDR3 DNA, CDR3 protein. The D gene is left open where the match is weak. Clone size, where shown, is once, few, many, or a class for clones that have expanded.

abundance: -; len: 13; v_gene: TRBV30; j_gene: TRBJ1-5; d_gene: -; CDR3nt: TGTGCCTGGAGAGAGGGGTTGTATCAGCCCCAGCATTTT; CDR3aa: CAWREGLYQPQHF
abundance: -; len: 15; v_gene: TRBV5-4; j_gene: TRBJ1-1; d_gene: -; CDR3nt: TGTGCCAGCAGCCCGGGTGATCCTGGAAACACTGAAGCTTTCTTT; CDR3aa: CASSPGDPGNTEAFF
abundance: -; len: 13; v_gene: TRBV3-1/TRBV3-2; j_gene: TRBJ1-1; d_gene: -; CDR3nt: TGTGCCAGCAGCCAAGTAAGGCGTACTGAAGCTTTCTTT; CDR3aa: CASSQVRRTEAFF
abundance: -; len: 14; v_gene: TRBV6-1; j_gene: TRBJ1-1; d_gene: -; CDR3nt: TGTGCCAGCAGTGAGTACCTAGGCGGCACTGAAGCTTTCTTT; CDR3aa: CASSEYLGGTEAFF
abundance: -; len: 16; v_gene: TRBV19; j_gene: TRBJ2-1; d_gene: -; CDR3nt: TGTGCCAGTAGTATAAAGGGGCAAGCCTCCTACAATGAGCAGTTCTTC; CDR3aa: CASSIKGQASYNEQFF
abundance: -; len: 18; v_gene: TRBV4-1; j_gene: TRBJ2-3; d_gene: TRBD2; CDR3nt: TGCGCCAGCAGCCTGTTCGGGACTAGCGGGAATCGGGCAGATACGCAGTATTTT; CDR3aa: CASSLFGTSGNRADTQYF
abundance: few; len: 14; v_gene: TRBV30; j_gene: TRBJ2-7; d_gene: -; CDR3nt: TGTGCCTGTGATACGACGGGGGTCCCCTACGAGCAGTACTTC; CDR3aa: CACDTTGVPYEQYF
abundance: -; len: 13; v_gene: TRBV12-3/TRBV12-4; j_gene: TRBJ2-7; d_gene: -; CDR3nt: TGTGCCAGCAGCCCCGTCCCCGGGGGCGAGCAGTACTTC; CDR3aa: CASSPVPGGEQYF
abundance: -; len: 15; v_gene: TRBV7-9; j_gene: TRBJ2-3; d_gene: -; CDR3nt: TGTGCCAGCAGCTTAGGGGTAGTGACCATAGATACGCAGTATTTT; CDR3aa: CASSLGVVTIDTQYF
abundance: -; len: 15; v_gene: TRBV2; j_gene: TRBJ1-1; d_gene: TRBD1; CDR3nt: TGTGCCAGCAGACCTAGGACAGGGGGCACCACTGAAGCTTTCTTT; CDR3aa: CASRPRTGGTTEAFF
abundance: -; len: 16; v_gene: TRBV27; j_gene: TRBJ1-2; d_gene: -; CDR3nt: TGTGCCAGCAGTTTGTCCGTGGGGAGGGCGCGAGATGGCTACACCTTC; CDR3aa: CASSLSVGRARDGYTF
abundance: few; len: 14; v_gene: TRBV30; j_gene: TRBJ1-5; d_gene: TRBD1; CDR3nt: TGTGCCTGGGAGGGACAGGGGGACAATCAGCCCCAGCATTTT; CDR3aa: CAWEGQGDNQPQHF
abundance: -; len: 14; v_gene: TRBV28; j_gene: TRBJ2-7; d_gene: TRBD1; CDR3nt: TGTGCCAGCAAAGGACCAGGGGGCTCCTACGAGCAGTACTTC; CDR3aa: CASKGPGGSYEQYF
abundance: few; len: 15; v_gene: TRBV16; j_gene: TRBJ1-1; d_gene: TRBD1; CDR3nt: TGTGCCAGCAGCCAGCCAGACAGGGGTCAAGGGGGAGCTTTCTTT; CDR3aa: CASSQPDRGQGGAFF
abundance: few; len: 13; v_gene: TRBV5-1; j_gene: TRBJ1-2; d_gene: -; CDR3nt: TGCGCCAGCAGCTTGGTGGTCGGCTATGGCTACACCTTC; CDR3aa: CASSLVVGYGYTF
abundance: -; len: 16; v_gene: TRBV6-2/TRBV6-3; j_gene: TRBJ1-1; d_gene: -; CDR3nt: TGTGCCAGCAGTTACCCTCTCGGCAGTACGAACACTGAAGCTTTCTTT; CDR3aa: CASSYPLGSTNTEAFF
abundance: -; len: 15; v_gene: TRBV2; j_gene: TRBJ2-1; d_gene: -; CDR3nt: TGTGCCAGCAGTGATCTCCAGGGGACCTACAATGAGCAGTTCTTC; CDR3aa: CASSDLQGTYNEQFF
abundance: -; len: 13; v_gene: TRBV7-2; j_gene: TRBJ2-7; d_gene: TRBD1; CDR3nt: TGTGCCAGCAGCGCGGACAGGGGGTACGAGCAGTACTTC; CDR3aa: CASSADRGYEQYF
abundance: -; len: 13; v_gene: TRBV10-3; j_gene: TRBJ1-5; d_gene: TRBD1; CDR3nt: TGTGCCATTGCCAGGGGGGACAGTCAGCCCCAGCATTTT; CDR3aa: CAIARGDSQPQHF
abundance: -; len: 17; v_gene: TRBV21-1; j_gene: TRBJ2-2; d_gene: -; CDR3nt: TGTGCCAGCAGCAAACGCCACTTAAAACCGAACACCGGGGAGCTGTTTTTT; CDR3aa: CASSKRHLKPNTGELFF